A few counts support the clone carrying this T cell receptor (beta chain). The sample comes from a study of human T cells and chemical hapten exposure. Stated time point: patch test 3, about 24 weeks after DPC sensitization. The treatment is: therapeutic diphenylcyclopropenone sensitization with weekly scalp DPC. TCRdb processed the RACE reads anew with MiXCR; each CDR3 protein has one entry. The sample holds some 110,000 distinct CDR3 sequences, less than 45% seen once. CDR3 size: 15 residues. J gave up 5 bases and V 8 bases, and 8 bases lay outside the gene matches. Germline CDR1 and CDR2: SNHLY and FYNNEI.

The TCR comes from a man in his forties or fifties with alopecia areata. Some clones in this sample may be carry-over from other donors' samples. The source material was whole blood, sampled in connection with sensitization to the hapten diphenylcyclopropenone (DPC). The J gene is TRBJ2-5, the V gene TRBV2; 13 positions agree with TRBD2. For the CDR3, the DNA is TGTGCCAGCCCAGGACTAGCGGGAGTTGGTGAGACCCAGTACTTC. This codes for CASPGLAGVGETQYF.